A single T cell receptor (beta chain) is shown here with its context. As originally analysed: Scientists estimated how many nucleated cells there were by amplifying reference gene primers. The method was immunoSEQ multiplex PCR; TCRdb's version includes in-frame clones alone and lacks a portion of them. V, J and clone size were drawn from that table, and D and trimming were deduced from the DNA. The table shows tens of thousands of clones, with around four fifths occurring only once. This sample is drawn from a study of blood T cell repertoires in COVID-19. Background on the study: Samples taken during acute and convalescent COVID-19 were collected in the United States, Italy and Spain.

The trim removed 1 base at V and 5 bases at J, leaving 7 bases unmatched. Germline V gene lookup returns CDR1 SGDLS and CDR2 YYNGEE. CDR3 length: 16 amino acids. This clonotype was sampled from a woman at least 80 years old with active or convalescent COVID-19. Sample: peripheral blood. The genes are TRBV9 and TRBJ2-1; 9 bases are shared with TRBD2. This CDR3 is CASSVSGGGANNEQFF. The CDR3 DNA reads as TGTGCCAGCAGCGTATCCGGCGGGGGGGCGAACAATGAGCAGTTCTTC.